A selection of T cell receptor beta chains follows, all from one sample in a study of PD-L1 blockade in urothelial cancer. TCRdb keeps only in-frame clones here, not all; method: immunoSEQ multiplex PCR. The profile covers 55,000 to 80,000 clones, with about 76% appearing a single time and roughly 3.2% taken by the ten largest. Specimen: PBMCs, collected around atezolizumab (anti-PD-L1) treatment. The receptor set was obtained from an older man with urothelial cancer. CDR3s include the opening cysteine and the closing phenylalanine or tryptophan. The D gene is left open where the match is weak. Clone size is not always given. Where it is, it says once, few, many or a class for expanded clones.

d_gene,j_gene,v_gene,len,abundance,CDR3nt,CDR3aa
TRBD1,TRBJ1-1,TRBV6-1,14,NA,TGTGCCAGCACCCGATGGACAGGGAATACTGAAGCTTTCTTT,CASTRWTGNTEAFF
TRBD2,TRBJ2-3,TRBV6-1,18,few,TGTGCCAGCAGTGACCGGGGTGTCGGGAGGGCCTGGGGAGATACGCAGTATTTT,CASSDRGVGRAWGDTQYF
TRBD2,TRBJ2-7,TRBV4-2,14,NA,TGTGCCAGCAGCCATTACGGAGCGGGAGTCGAGCAGTACTTC,CASSHYGAGVEQYF
NA,TRBJ2-7,TRBV21-1,18,NA,TGTGCCAGCAGCAAAGTTGGCCGGTTGCACAGAAGCTCCTACGAGCAGTACTTC,CASSKVGRLHRSSYEQYF
TRBD2,TRBJ2-2,TRBV4-2,18,NA,TGTGCCAGCAGCCAAGATCAGGGAGCGGGAGACGACACCGGGGAGCTGTTTTTT,CASSQDQGAGDDTGELFF
NA,TRBJ1-1,TRBV5-5,14,NA,TGTGCCAGCAGCTTGGGGGTGGGGAGGGGTGAAGCTTTCTTT,CASSLGVGRGEAFF
NA,TRBJ2-2,TRBV6-1,14,NA,TGTGCCAGCAGTGAAACTATAGGAATCGGGGAGCTGTTTTTT,CASSETIGIGELFF
NA,TRBJ2-7,TRBV27,14,NA,TGTGCCAGCAGTTTGAGAGCCTCTTCCTACGAGCAGTACTTC,CASSLRASSYEQYF
NA,TRBJ1-2,TRBV10-3,16,NA,TGTGCCATCAGTGAGTCCGGGGGGGCCCATAACTATGGCTACACCTTC,CAISESGGAHNYGYTF
TRBD1,TRBJ1-1,TRBV5-1,15,NA,TGCGCCAGCACTCTCGGAGGGACAGGGAACACTGAAGCTTTCTTT,CASTLGGTGNTEAFF
NA,TRBJ2-1,TRBV29-1,14,NA,TGCAGCGTTGGCCCTCGGGGCTCCTACAATGAGCAGTTCTTC,CSVGPRGSYNEQFF
TRBD2,TRBJ2-7,TRBV5-1,16,NA,TGCGCCAGCAGCTTCTCAGCGGGAGGTGCATCCTACGAGCAGTACTTC,CASSFSAGGASYEQYF
TRBD1,TRBJ2-1,TRBV25-1,13,NA,TGTGCCAGCGCCGGGACAGGGTTCAATGAGCAGTTCTTC,CASAGTGFNEQFF
TRBD2,TRBJ2-7,TRBV6-6,12,NA,TGTGCCACCTCTAGCGGGAGCTACGAGCAGTACTTC,CATSSGSYEQYF
TRBD2,TRBJ2-2,TRBV13,16,NA,TGTGCCAGCAGCCCATTAGCGGGGGCGAACACCGGGGAGCTGTTTTTT,CASSPLAGANTGELFF
NA,TRBJ1-5,TRBV18,12,few,TGTGCCAGCTCAGATGAGAATCAGCCCCAGCATTTT,CASSDENQPQHF
NA,TRBJ2-3,TRBV5-4,15,NA,TGTGCCAGCAGCTTAGGCGGGGCGAGCACAGATACGCAGTATTTT,CASSLGGASTDTQYF
NA,TRBJ1-2,TRBV19,14,NA,TGTGCCAGTAGTAGAGGGGACTCCTTTGCTGGCTACACCTTC,CASSRGDSFAGYTF
TRBD2,TRBJ2-3,TRBV5-4,16,NA,TGTGCCAGCAGCCGAAGACTAGCGGGAGATGCAGATACGCAGTATTTT,CASSRRLAGDADTQYF
TRBD2,TRBJ2-7,TRBV9,14,NA,TGTGCCAGCAGCGCCACTAGCGTCTCCTACGAGCAGTACTTC,CASSATSVSYEQYF
TRBD1,TRBJ1-2,TRBV28,13,NA,TGTGCCGTAAGGACAGGGGATAACTATGGCTACACCTTC,CAVRTGDNYGYTF
NA,TRBJ2-5,TRBV14,15,few,TGTGCCAGCAGCCAAGGGTGGGACACCCAAGAGACCCAGTACTTC,CASSQGWDTQETQYF
NA,TRBJ2-1,TRBV6-6,14,NA,TGTGCCTCCTCCCCGACAGGTGGGGTCAATGAGCAGTTCTTC,CASSPTGGVNEQFF
NA,TRBJ1-4,TRBV11-2,15,once,TGTGCCAGCAGCTTAGATCGACTAAATAATGAAAAACTGTTTTTT,CASSLDRLNNEKLFF
TRBD2,TRBJ2-7,TRBV7-2,14,NA,TGTGCCAGCAGCCGACTAGCGGAAACCTACGAGCAGTACTTC,CASSRLAETYEQYF
TRBD2,TRBJ2-7,TRBV6-5,14,once,TGTGCCAGCAGGACAGCGGGAGTGGGAGGGAAGCAGTACTTC,CASRTAGVGGKQYF
TRBD2,TRBJ2-3,TRBV7-2,19,NA,TGTGCCAGCAGCCGCCAAGCGGGACTAGCGGGGTCTAGCACAGATACGCAGTATTTT,CASSRQAGLAGSSTDTQYF
TRBD1,TRBJ1-2,TRBV28,15,NA,TGTGCCAGCAGCCAAACTCAGGGGGCCGGCTATGGCTACACCTTC,CASSQTQGAGYGYTF
NA,TRBJ2-2,TRBV29-1,13,NA,TGCAGCGTTGGAGAACAGGGAAGTGGGGAGCTGTTTTTT,CSVGEQGSGELFF
NA,TRBJ2-7,TRBV7-3,15,NA,TGTGCCAGCAGCCCCACGGGTGGGGGCGGCTACGAGCAGTACTTC,CASSPTGGGGYEQYF
NA,TRBJ2-1,TRBV10-2,16,NA,TGCGCCAGCAGTGAGTACCGCGATGGCTCCTACAATGAGCAGTTCTTC,CASSEYRDGSYNEQFF
TRBD2,TRBJ2-1,TRBV5-6,15,NA,TGTGCCAGCAGCTTGGGGACTAGCGGGAGCAATGAGCAGTTCTTC,CASSLGTSGSNEQFF
TRBD2,TRBJ2-1,TRBV7-9,16,few,TGTGCCAGCAGCTCCCTAGCGGGAGGGAACTACAATGAGCAGTTCTTC,CASSSLAGGNYNEQFF
NA,TRBJ2-5,TRBV5-1,13,NA,TGCGCCAGCAGCCCACAGGGGAGGGAGACCCAGTACTTC,CASSPQGRETQYF
NA,TRBJ2-7,TRBV6-6,15,NA,TGTGCCAGCAGTCACGGGACTAGGGGGCGGGACGAGCAGTACTTC,CASSHGTRGRDEQYF
NA,TRBJ2-5,TRBV28,14,NA,TGTGCCAGCAGTTTACAAGCGGCCCAAGAGACCCAGTACTTC,CASSLQAAQETQYF
NA,TRBJ2-7,TRBV5-6,12,NA,TGTGCCAGCAGCTTGTCTTACTACGAGCAGTACTTC,CASSLSYYEQYF
NA,TRBJ1-2,TRBV5-6,15,NA,TGTGCCAGCAGGCCGACGGGCAGGGGAAACTATGGCTACACCTTC,CASRPTGRGNYGYTF
NA,TRBJ2-3,TRBV9,17,NA,TGTGCCAGCAGTCTTAACAGACAGGCCACTAGCACAGATACGCAGTATTTT,CASSLNRQATSTDTQYF
NA,TRBJ1-4,TRBV9,16,NA,TGTGCCAGCAGCGTAGTCCTAGGGGACGGGAGTGAAAAACTGTTTTTT,CASSVVLGDGSEKLFF
TRBD1,TRBJ2-3,TRBV7-9,12,NA,TGTGCCAGCAGCCAGGACAGGGGGACGCAGTATTTT,CASSQDRGTQYF
TRBD2,TRBJ2-1,TRBV18,13,NA,TGTGCCAGCTCAGGGGACTACGATAATGAGCAGTTCTTC,CASSGDYDNEQFF
NA,TRBJ2-2,TRBV11-2,18,NA,TGTGCCAGCAGCCCATGGGACTGGAGAACCCGGGGAACCGGGGAGCTGTTTTTT,CASSPWDWRTRGTGELFF
NA,TRBJ1-1,TRBV5-1,13,NA,TGCGCCAGCAGCTTGGCGGGGGAAACTGAAGCTTTCTTT,CASSLAGETEAFF
NA,TRBJ2-2,TRBV27,14,few,TGTGCCAGCAGTTTAGGGGCGAGCACCGGGGAGCTGTTTTTT,CASSLGASTGELFF
TRBD1,TRBJ2-3,TRBV19,15,NA,TGTGCCAGTAGTTCTGGGACAGGGGGCTTAGATACGCAGTATTTT,CASSSGTGGLDTQYF
TRBD2,TRBJ2-2,TRBV9,17,few,TGTGCCAGCAGCGGGACACTAGCGGGAGTTGTTCGCGGGGAGCTGTTTTTT,CASSGTLAGVVRGELFF
NA,TRBJ2-7,TRBV5-1,14,NA,TGCGCCAGCAGCTTGACAGCACCGACCTACGAGCAGTACTTC,CASSLTAPTYEQYF
TRBD1,TRBJ1-5,TRBV2,17,NA,TGTGCCAGCAGCCCATCCCGGGACAGGGGGCTTGATCAGCCCCAGCATTTT,CASSPSRDRGLDQPQHF
TRBD1,TRBJ2-7,TRBV5-8,15,NA,TGTGCCAGCAGCTCGAAGTACAGGGGAACCTACGAGCAGTACTTC,CASSSKYRGTYEQYF
TRBD2,TRBJ2-1,TRBV2,15,once,TGTGCCAGCAGTGGGACTAGCGGGAAATACAATGAGCAGTTCTTC,CASSGTSGKYNEQFF
TRBD2,TRBJ2-7,TRBV7-8,16,NA,TGTGCCAGCAGCAGCTTAGGGGTAGCGGGGCCCTACGAGCAGTACTTC,CASSSLGVAGPYEQYF
NA,TRBJ2-2,TRBV11-2,13,NA,TGTGCCAGCAGCTCCCAAAACACCGGGGAGCTGTTTTTT,CASSSQNTGELFF
NA,TRBJ2-3,TRBV7-2,15,NA,TGTGCCAGCAGCTTACGGTGGGGGCGGACAGATACGCAGTATTTT,CASSLRWGRTDTQYF
TRBD1,TRBJ2-7,TRBV6-1,14,NA,TGTGCCAGCAGTGATTGGGACAGGGGTTACGAGCAGTACTTC,CASSDWDRGYEQYF
NA,TRBJ1-2,TRBV7-9,11,NA,TGTGCCAGCAGCCCAGGGATTCTATTACACTTC,CASSPGILLHF